This T cell receptor (beta chain) was observed in a study of T cell repertoires in cytomegalovirus infection. Study-level points and caveats: Dominating the ex vivo response were HLA-C-restricted CMV-specific TCR beta clonotypes. The study identified carriers of CMV plus the relevant HLA from cumulative public TCR beta family frequency.

This CDR3 is built from 14 residues. The ends were cut back, 3 bases at V and 5 bases at J, with 13 bases in the middle. CDR1 MNHEY and CDR2 SMNVEV come from the germline V gene (reference sequence). TCRdb passed the reads through MiXCR, listing each CDR3 protein once. Among some 480,000 distinct CDR3 sequences, roughly 34% were seen once, and the ten largest hold around a sixth. As to this clonotype: Its antigen is undetermined.

This receptor was obtained from a human donor in good health (CMV status not recorded). Some clones in this sample may be carry-over from other donors' samples. The specimen was cultured PBMCs, collected from culture after CMV antigen stimulation. The rearrangement joins TRBV27 to TRBJ2-5; D perhaps matches TRBD1 (6 bases). Written as DNA, the CDR3 is TGTGCCAGCAGTTTTGGAACAGGGTGGGAGACCCAGTACTTC. Amino acids: CASSFGTGWETQYF.